The clone carrying this T cell receptor beta chain was counted between two and nine times. The antigen remains unidentified. This record belongs to a study of T cell repertoires in cytomegalovirus infection. In the study overall: Both CMV infection and a matching HLA type were indicated by public TCR beta signatures. Findings and limits, study-wide: Summed frequency of shared TCR beta families picked out CMV carriers who also had the relevant HLA. There were HLA-C-restricted CMV-specific TCR beta clonotypes dominating the ex vivo response.

Germline V gives CDR1 DFQATT, CDR2 SNEGSKA (reference sequence). Trimming pared 2 bases from V and 4 bases from J, leaving 11 bases between. The CDR3 is 13 amino acids. A single record per CDR3 protein comes from TCRdb applying MiXCR to the reads. The sample has some 180,000 distinct CDR3 sequences, approximately 18% seen once; the top ten hold roughly 24%. The V gene is TRBV20-1, the J gene TRBJ1-1, with a tentative D call TRBD1 (6 bases). Source material: CD8+ T cells from PBMCs. The receptor was derived from a human donor in good health (CMV status not recorded). Some clones in this sample may be carry-over from other donors' samples. The chain's CDR3 is CSARSGGGTEAFF. In DNA, the CDR3 is TGCAGTGCTAGATCGGGAGGGGGCACTGAAGCTTTCTTT.